This T cell receptor beta chain emerged from a study of T cells after yellow fever vaccination. This clonotype was found many times. V lost 8 bases, J lost 5 bases, and 19 bases lay in between. CDR3 size: 15 residues. Germline-derived CDR1 and CDR2 are KGHDR and SFDVKD. TCRdb called the 5' RACE reads again in MiXCR, with one record for every CDR3 protein. The data hold some 5,000 distinct CDR3 sequences, with less than 4.5% observed a single time. This sample comprised PBMCs, either bulk or a sorted T-cell subset (CD4+, CD8+, memory, or dextramer-sorted; not recorded which), obtained 15 days after the yellow fever booster vaccination. The chain recombines TRBV24-1 with TRBJ2-3; unclear D gene. This TCR derives from a young man who received the YFV17D yellow fever vaccine. The CDR3: CATTTSSGPGDTQYF. As DNA, the CDR3 is TGTGCCACCACTACCTCGTCCGGGCCTGGAGATACGCAGTATTTT.